The clone carrying this TCR beta chain was seen a single time. Its specificity is not known. Measured with immunoSEQ multiplex PCR; TCRdb has only the in-frame clones, and not every one. The table has 25,000 or so clones, 85% seen once. The V end was cut by 5 bases, the J end by 2 bases, with 15 bases between. The CDR3 covers 15 residues. The germline gives CDR1 SEHNR, CDR2 FQNEAQ (reference sequence). This sample was included in a study of PD-1 blockade in classical Hodgkin lymphoma. Study-wide findings and caveats: Repertoire difference causes, possibly disease activity or prior therapy, remain undefined. By C4D1, CD4+ diversity increased significantly, especially in complete responders. Newly diagnosed patients reportedly had lower baseline TCR diversity than healthy donors.

Time point: cycle 4 day 1 (C4D1), after 5 to 7 weeks of nivolumab. Each patient's relapse followed autologous stem cell transplantation, and brentuximab vedotin exposure varied. The study purified CD4+ T cells from thawed PBMCs using magnetic negative selection. The sample was CD4+ T cells from blood, taken before the fourth cycle of nivolumab. This chain uses TRBV7-9 with TRBJ1-1, with D possibly being TRBD1 (5 bases). The sequence was collected from a human donor with classical Hodgkin lymphoma. The CDR3 loop is CASSLSAGLNTEAFF. CDR3 bases: TGTGCCAGCAGCCTCTCGGCGGGGCTTAACACTGAAGCTTTCTTT.